This TCR beta chain appears in the sequencing data of a study of blood T cell repertoires in COVID-19 (dated by TCRdb to the early 2020s). A note on the overall study: Samples covering the acute and convalescent phases of COVID-19 were provided by collaborators in the United States, Italy and Spain. The material from the prospective study consisted of cDNA or gDNA derived from T cells, B-cell-depleted T cells, or PBMCs. Samples came from the ongoing ImmuneRACE study (first 160 participants) plus 1,254 subjects from 6 global collaborators. A de-identified subject ID, COVID-19 status, age in years and sex were almost always included in the sample metadata. Subjects who had been exposed to COVID-19, were actively infected with it, or had recovered from it provided the deeply sampled blood TCRbeta repertoires that made up the dataset. The repertoires were released in a freely available public database meant as a resource for research on the immune response to SARS-CoV-2. Where HLA class I and class II types were available, the types were taken from metadata supplied by the sample provider, not from assay-based typing. On the study overall, not on this receptor specifically: The amount of clinical and demographic metadata varied by source and participant and was provided uncurated.

The CDR3, cysteine through phenylalanine, is 14 amino acids long. The DNA shown is the 42-base CDR3, in frame from base 1. V is shortened by 5 bases, J by 6 bases, and the region joining them spans 11 bases. CDR1 and CDR2 are read off the germline V gene as MGHRA and YSYEKL. Collaborating institutions collected whole blood in K2EDTA tubes following their own protocols. For TCRbeta analysis, collaborators shipped samples as frozen whole blood, isolated PBMCs, or DNA extracted from either of those sample types. Of note for this clone: Its antigen remains undetermined. No much larger clone is present one base from it, and per-base qualities are unavailable.

TCRbeta CDR3 regions were amplified from genomic DNA using the immunoSEQ Assay, a bias-controlled multiplex PCR. The original pipeline was this. Nucleated cell counts per sample were estimated from amplification of reference gene primers within the assay. To quantify the absolute abundance of each unique TCRbeta CDR3 rearrangement, sequence reads were collapsed and filtered. For each sample, productive Simpson clonality was calculated as the square root of Simpson's diversity index across productive rearrangements. TCRdb mirrors the immuneACCESS table, restricted to in-frame sequences. Some clones are absent from its copies; in checked studies, under half trace to an unresolved V gene, and the reason for the others is unknown. That table is the source of V, J and clone size, and D and trimming were worked out from the DNA. The sample data list 140,000 to 150,000 clones, and approximately 91% of these were observed just once. The ten largest make up over 2% of the sample.

Rearrangement joined TRBV4-1 to TRBJ1-6, with the D gene not confidently named. The sample taken for sequencing was peripheral blood. The receptor was isolated from a human donor in a cohort sampled during active COVID-19. At the DNA level, the sequence is TGCGCCAGCAGCGGGCAGCCACGTAATTCACCCCTCCACTTT. This is translated as CASSGQPRNSPLHF.